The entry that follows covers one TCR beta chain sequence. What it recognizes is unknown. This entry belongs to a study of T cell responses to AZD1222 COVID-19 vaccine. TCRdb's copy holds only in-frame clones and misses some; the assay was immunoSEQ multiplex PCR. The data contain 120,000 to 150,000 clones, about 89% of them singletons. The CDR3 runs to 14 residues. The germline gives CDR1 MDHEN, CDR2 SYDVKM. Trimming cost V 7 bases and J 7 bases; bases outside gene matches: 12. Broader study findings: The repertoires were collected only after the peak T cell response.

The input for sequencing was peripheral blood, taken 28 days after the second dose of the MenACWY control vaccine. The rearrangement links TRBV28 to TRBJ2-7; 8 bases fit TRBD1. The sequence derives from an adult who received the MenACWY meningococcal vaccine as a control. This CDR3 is CASMEPTGVGEQYF. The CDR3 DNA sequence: TGTGCCAGCATGGAACCGACAGGGGTAGGGGAGCAGTACTTC.